The 8 T cell receptor beta chains given below trace back to one sample, sequenced in a study of neoadjuvant nivolumab and ipilimumab in lung cancer. The data were produced by immunoSEQ multiplex PCR, yet TCRdb's version contains in-frame clones alone and is incomplete. Of some 6,900 clones in the sample, roughly 89% were seen once. Sequencing used tumor tissue, obtained after neoadjuvant nivolumab, alone or with ipilimumab, at or shortly before surgery. All receptors derive from an adult with non-small cell lung cancer. Some clones in this sample may be carry-over from other donors' samples.

This clone was counted a single time. The V call is TRBV29-1, the J call TRBJ2-7; 9 bases match TRBD1. Germline loops: CDR1 SQVTM, CDR2 ANQGSEA. V was pared by 1 base and J by 6 bases, with 10 bases of the junction left unmatched. CDR3 length equals 15 residues. The CDR3 DNA reads as TGCAGCGTTGAAGCTGGGACAGGGTTCGGGGCCGAGCAGTACTTC. Protein: CSVEAGTGFGAEQYF.

The chain uses TRBV2 and TRBJ2-6; D is possibly TRBD2 (6 bases). This CDR3 is built from 12 residues. Looked up from germline, CDR1 is SNHLY and CDR2 is FYNNEI. V lost 6 bases and J 7 bases, leaving 7 bases between the germline ends. The CDR3 spells CASRREANVLTF. The CDR3 bases are TGTGCCAGCAGGCGGGAAGCCAACGTCCTGACTTTC.

The chain is built from TRBV2 and TRBJ2-7; D might be TRBD2 (5 bases). Germline values: CDR1 SNHLY, CDR2 FYNNEI. V lost 3 bases to trimming and J lost 1 base, with 10 bases between them. The CDR3 totals 14 residues. Written as DNA, the CDR3 is TGTGCCAGCAGTGACTGGACTGGATCCTACGAGCAGTACTTC. Translation gives CASSDWTGSYEQYF.

The CDR3: CASGGYPYEQYF. CDR3 in DNA: TGTGCCAGCGGGGGATATCCCTACGAGCAGTACTTC. This sequence joins TRBV27 and TRBJ2-7; D could derive from TRBD1 or TRBD2 (5 bases each). Germline loops: CDR1 MNHEY, CDR2 SMNVEV (reference sequence). The CDR3 is made up of 12 amino acids. V shed 8 bases and J shed 2 bases, with 10 bases lying between them.

The rearrangement links TRBV28 to TRBJ2-7; TRBD2 aligns across 14 bases. V lost 5 bases, J lost 5 bases, and 5 bases stayed unmatched. The germline V gene has CDR1 MDHEN and CDR2 SYDVKM. The CDR3 spans 15 residues. Here the CDR3 reads CASSTWTSGRNEQYF. The CDR3 nucleotides read TGTGCCAGCAGTACTTGGACTAGCGGGAGGAACGAGCAGTACTTC.

V gene TRBV19 combines with J gene TRBJ2-1; 8 bases align to TRBD2. With V trimmed by 9 bases and J by 2 bases, 6 bases remained unmatched. Per germline, CDR1 LNHDA and CDR2 SQIVND (reference sequence). The CDR3 is 14 residues long. The CDR3 DNA reads as TGTGCCAGCAAGCGGGAGTTCACCTACAATGAGCAGTTCTTC. Translating gives CASKREFTYNEQFF.

This clone was observed once. This chain uses TRBV5-5 with TRBJ2-1; no reliable D call. There are 16 residues in the CDR3. Trimming took off 0 bases at V and 7 bases at J, with 17 bases between the two ends. The germline V gene has CDR1 SGHKS and CDR2 YYEKEE (reference sequence). In DNA, the CDR3 is TGTGCCAGCAGCTTGGATAGCAGCCGGAGTAGGAATGAGCAGTTCTTC. Protein: CASSLDSSRSRNEQFF.

The V call is TRBV14, the J call TRBJ2-3, with 11 bases identical to TRBD2. CDR1 and CDR2 (germline): SGHDN, FVKESK. The CDR3 has 17 residues. V gave up 2 bases and J gave up 3 bases; unmatched junction bases: 7. The CDR3 sequence: CASSQRHSGRGTDTQYF. The CDR3 DNA sequence: TGTGCCAGCAGCCAACGCCATAGCGGGAGGGGTACAGATACGCAGTATTTT.